Listed here are 18 T cell receptor beta chains from one sample, sequenced in a study of CD8+CD57+ T cells in acquired aplastic anemia (dated by TCRdb to the late 2010s). Sequencing took place on an Illumina HiSeq 2000. TCR beta VDJ combination and CDR3 sequence profiling used genomic DNA as the template. The raw public reads went through TCRdb reprocessing: fastp at Q25, MiXCR clone calling, in-frame beta chains kept. Rows matching on CDR3 protein sequence are summarized as one entry with the most common DNA and genes. The sample includes 150,000 to 200,000 distinct CDR3 sequences, with around 40% observed a single time. About 1.1% of the sample is taken by the ten largest. The sequenced sample was sorted CD4+, CD8+, or CD8+CD57+ T cells (not recorded which) from PBMCs. The origin of the receptors is a human donor in good health.

This clonotype was detected many times. This rearrangement joins TRBV24-1 to TRBJ1-2; 8 positions match TRBD1. V shed 4 bases, J shed 7 bases, and the junction held 7 bases outside the gene matches. This CDR3 comprises 14 residues. Germline V lookup: CDR1 KGHDR, CDR2 SFDVKD. CDR3 coding DNA: TGTGCCACCAGTGACCCTACAGGGGGTGGTGGCTACACCTTC. Translated, it gives CATSDPTGGGGYTF.

This clonotype was seen more than once but under ten times. It may be a read error: a sequence one base away is much more abundant. The gene calls are TRBV7-6 and TRBJ1-6, with a possible D match to TRBD1 (5 bases). The CDR3 is 16 amino acids. The V gene's germline CDR1 is SGHVS and CDR2 FNYEAQ. The CDR3 is CASSLRTPSYSSPLHF. The CDR3 nucleotides are TGTGCCAGCAGCTTGAGGACACCGTCTTATAGTTCACCCCTCCACTTT.

The V gene is TRBV4-2, the J gene TRBJ2-7; a weak D match, TRBD1 (6 bases). Germline CDR1 and CDR2: LGHNA and YNFKEQ. V was clipped by 10 bases and J by 6 bases, with 22 bases between them. This CDR3 spans 14 amino acids. Here the CDR3 reads CATRPGALDSEQYF. The CDR3 DNA sequence: TGTGCCACCAGACCCGGGGCCCTGGACAGCGAGCAGTACTTC.

In its sample, this clonotype was seen a few times. Here the CDR3 DNA reads TGTGCCAGCAGCTTGGCCCCCGACTACGAGCAGTACTTC. Encoded protein: CASSLAPDYEQYF. The gene calls are TRBV5-4 and TRBJ2-7; D remains ambiguous. Germline loops: CDR1 SGHNT, CDR2 YYREEE (reference sequence). The V end lost 0 bases, the J end lost 3 bases, and 7 bases lay between the germline ends. The CDR3 has 13 residues.

Worth noting for this clonotype: Lacking the conserved final phenylalanine or tryptophan, this CDR3 likely reflects a read error. This chain links TRBV20-1 with TRBJ2-5; 8 nucleotides agree with TRBD2. CDR1 and CDR2 (germline): DFQATT, SNEGSKA (reference sequence). After removal of 3 bases from V and 3 bases from J, the junction contained 3 bases not matched to a gene. There are 13 residues in the CDR3. CDR3 sequence (DNA): TGCAGTGCTAGGACTAGCGTCAAAGAGACCCAGTACCTC. Its protein is CSARTSVKETQYL.

This clonotype was recorded at least ten times. The V and J genes are TRBV19 and TRBJ2-2; maybe TRBD2 (6 bases). The V gene lost 5 bases and the J gene lost 1 base, with 8 bases spanning the gap. CDR3 length: 14 residues. Germline CDR1 and CDR2: LNHDA and SQIVND (reference sequence). CDR3 coding DNA: TGTGCCAGTAGTGCGGGAATGAACACCGGGGAGCTGTTTTTT. Protein sequence: CASSAGMNTGELFF.

The V call is TRBV12-3 or TRBV12-4, the J call TRBJ2-1, with 11 bases that match TRBD2. The CDR3 runs 15 residues. V lost 6 bases to trimming and J lost 5 bases; unmatched junction nucleotides: 6. CDR3 region: CASSATSGGNNEQFF. CDR3 nucleotides: TGTGCCAGCAGCGCTACTAGCGGGGGAAACAATGAGCAGTTCTTC.

This clonotype has ten or more counts. The chain combines TRBV25-1 with TRBJ1-5, with D possibly being TRBD1 (5 bases). CDR1 and CDR2 from the germline V gene are MGHDK and SYGVNS. CDR3 size: 14 residues. Trimming pared 3 bases from V and 5 bases from J, leaving 11 bases between. CDR3 protein: CASSENRFYQPQHF. CDR3 sequence (DNA): TGTGCCAGCAGTGAGAACAGGTTCTATCAGCCCCAGCATTTT. The whole variable domain, remainder taken from reference TRBV25-1 and TRBJ1-5, is EADIYQTPRYLVIGTGKKITLECSQTMGHDKMYWYQQDPGMELHLIHYSYGVNSTEKGDLSSESTVSRIRTEHFPLTLESARPSHTSQYLCASSENRFYQPQHFGDGTRLSIL.

The V and J genes are TRBV19 and TRBJ2-1, with D tentatively TRBD2 (6 bases). Germline CDR1 LNHDA, CDR2 SQIVND (reference sequence). Between the trimmed V and J ends, which lost 3 bases and 8 bases, there was a span of 11 bases. The CDR3 loop spans 13 amino acids. The CDR3 here is CASSIGSGDEQFF. The CDR3, as DNA: TGTGCCAGTAGTATCGGGAGCGGCGATGAGCAGTTCTTC.

The chain carries TRBV5-4 and TRBJ1-6, with TRBD1 matching 7 bases. The CDR3 has 15 amino acids. Trimming took 5 bases from V and 4 from J; bases not matched to a gene: 6. CDR1 is SGHNT and CDR2 is YYREEE in the germline V gene (reference sequence). The CDR3 nucleotides read TGTGCCAGCAGGCTGGGACAGACATATAATTCACCCCTCCACTTT. It translates to CASRLGQTYNSPLHF.

The gene calls are TRBV3-1 and TRBJ1-2, with a weak D call TRBD1 (6 bases). Germline CDR1 reads LGHDT; CDR2 reads YNNKEL (reference sequence). There are 14 residues in the CDR3. Trimming removed 5 bases at V and 0 bases at J, with 10 bases between. CDR3 nucleotides: TGTGCCAGCAGCGGACAGCGAACTAACTATGGCTACACCTTC. Amino acid sequence: CASSGQRTNYGYTF. The full variable domain, with the rest looked up from reference TRBV3-1 and TRBJ1-2, is DTAVSQTPKYLVTQMGNDKSIKCEQNLGHDTMYWYKQDSKKFLKIMFSYNNKELIINETVPNRFSPKSPDKAHLNLHINSLELGDSAVYFCASSGQRTNYGYTFGSGTRLTVV.

J is TRBJ2-3 and V is TRBV6-1; TRBD1 matches at 8 bases. CDR1 MNHNS and CDR2 SASEGT come from the germline V gene. The trim removed 7 bases at V and 3 bases at J, leaving 9 bases unmatched. The CDR3 is 15 amino acids. The chain's CDR3 is CASNSRRGQTDTQYF. The CDR3 DNA reads TGTGCCAGCAACTCCCGCAGGGGGCAAACAGATACGCAGTATTTT.

This clonotype was seen at least ten times. V usage is TRBV5-4 and J usage is TRBJ1-1, with a tentative D call TRBD1 (5 bases). V lost 6 bases to trimming and J lost 1 base, with 16 bases between them. The CDR3 is made up of 15 amino acids. CDR1 is SGHNT and CDR2 is YYREEE in the germline V gene (reference sequence). The CDR3 bases are TGTGCCAGCACCAGACAGAGTTCAGAGAACACTGAAGCTTTCTTT. Amino acid sequence: CASTRQSSENTEAFF.

The chain recombines TRBV7-9 with TRBJ2-1; unclear D gene. The V end was cut by 2 bases, the J end by 8 bases, with 7 bases between. This CDR3 contains 12 residues. The V gene's germline CDR1 is SEHNR and CDR2 FQNEAQ (reference sequence). The CDR3 region has the DNA TGTGCCAGCAGCTTAAGTAGGGATGAGCAGTTCTTC. As protein: CASSLSRDEQFF.

In regard to this clonotype: Given a much more abundant clone one base away, this may be a read error. The chain combines TRBV6-1 with TRBJ2-1; 8 bases are a match to TRBD2. This CDR3 has 13 residues. Germline assignment: CDR1 MNHNS and CDR2 SASEGT. The CDR3 loop is CASLAAGDNERFF. The CDR3 region has the DNA TGTGCCAGCTTAGCAGCGGGAGACAATGAGCGGTTCTTC.

The gene calls are TRBV19 and TRBJ2-1; TRBD1 might be the D (5 bases). In germline, CDR1 is LNHDA, CDR2 SQIVND (reference sequence). CDR3 length: 14 residues. Trimming cost V 5 bases and J 3 bases, with 11 bases left between them. The CDR3 DNA reads as TGTGCCAGTAGTTCAGGGCTGGACTACAATGAGCAGTTCTTC. Translating gives CASSSGLDYNEQFF. The full variable domain, its missing parts supplied by reference TRBV19 and TRBJ2-1, is DGGITQSPKYLFRKEGQNVTLSCEQNLNHDAMYWYRQDPGQGLRLIYYSQIVNDFQKGDIAEGYSVSREKKESFPLTVTSAQKNPTAFYLCASSSGLDYNEQFFGPGTRLTVL.

This clonotype is medium-sized. The J gene is TRBJ1-2, the V gene TRBV6-4; D gene uncertain. There are 15 residues in the CDR3. With 6 bases removed from V and 2 bases from J, the gap between germline ends came to 16 bases. In germline, CDR1 is MRHNA, CDR2 SNTAGT. Here the CDR3 DNA reads TGTGCCAGCAGACCAGATTGGACGGGGAACTATGGCTACACCTTC. Translated, it gives CASRPDWTGNYGYTF.

The genes are TRBV10-1 and TRBJ2-1, with 12 positions matching TRBD2. The V gene end was trimmed by 2 bases and the J gene end by 9 bases; junction bases not matched to a gene: 5. Germline assignment: CDR1 WNHNN and CDR2 SYGVQD (reference sequence). This CDR3 has 15 residues. CDR3 amino acids: CASSETSGRFSEQFF. CDR3 nucleotides: TGCGCCAGCAGTGAGACTAGCGGGAGGTTTAGTGAGCAGTTCTTC.